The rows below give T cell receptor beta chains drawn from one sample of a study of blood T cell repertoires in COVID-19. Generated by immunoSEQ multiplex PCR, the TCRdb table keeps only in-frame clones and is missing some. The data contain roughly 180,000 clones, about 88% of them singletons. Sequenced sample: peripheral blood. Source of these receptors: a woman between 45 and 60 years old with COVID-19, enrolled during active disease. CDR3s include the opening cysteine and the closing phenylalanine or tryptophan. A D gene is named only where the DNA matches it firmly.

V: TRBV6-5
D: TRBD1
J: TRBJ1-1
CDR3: CASRRGQGAEAFF

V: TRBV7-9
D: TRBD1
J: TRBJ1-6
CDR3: CASSPGQGVSPLHF

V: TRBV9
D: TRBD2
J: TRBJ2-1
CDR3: CASSENSGGSPYNEQFF

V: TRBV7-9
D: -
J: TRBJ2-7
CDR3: CASSKQNPGEQYF

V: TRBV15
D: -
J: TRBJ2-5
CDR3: CATRSQGQKTQYF

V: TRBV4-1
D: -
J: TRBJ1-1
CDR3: CASSHRWMRDTEAFF

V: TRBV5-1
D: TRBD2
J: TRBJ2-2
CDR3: CASSRDPTSGGASSWTGELFF

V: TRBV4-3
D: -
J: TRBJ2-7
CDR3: CASSQEGGWSYEQYF

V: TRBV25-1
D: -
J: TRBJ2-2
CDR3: CASTGFTGELFF

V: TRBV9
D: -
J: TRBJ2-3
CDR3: CASSVGGLEDTQYF

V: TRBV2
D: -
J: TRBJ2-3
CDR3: CASQESGVADTQYF

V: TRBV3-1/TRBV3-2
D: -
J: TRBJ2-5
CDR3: CASSQGTGRQETQYF

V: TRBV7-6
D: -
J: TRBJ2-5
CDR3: CASSLAGGAQETQYF

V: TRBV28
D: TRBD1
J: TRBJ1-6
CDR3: CASSSPTGGNSPLHF

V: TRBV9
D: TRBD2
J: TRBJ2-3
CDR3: CASSVALAGGSDTQYF

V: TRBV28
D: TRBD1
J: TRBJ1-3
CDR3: CASIQGSGNTIYF

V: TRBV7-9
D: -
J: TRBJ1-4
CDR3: CASSSSTGGNEKLFF

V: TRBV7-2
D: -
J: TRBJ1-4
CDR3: CASSLRQSTNEKLFF

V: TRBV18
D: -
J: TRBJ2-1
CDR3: CASSPQFGGTPNEQFF

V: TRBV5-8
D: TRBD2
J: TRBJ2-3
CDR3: CASSPRGGLDTQYF

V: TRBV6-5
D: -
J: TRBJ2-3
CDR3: CASSSLEDTQYF

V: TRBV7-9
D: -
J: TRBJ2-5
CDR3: CASSLSQTQYF

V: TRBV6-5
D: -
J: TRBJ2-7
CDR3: CASISGGTNSYEQYF

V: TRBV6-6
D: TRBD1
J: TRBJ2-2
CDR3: CASTGIGQGWGGELFF

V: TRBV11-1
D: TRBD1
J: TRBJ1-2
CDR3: CASSPRDRGDGYTF

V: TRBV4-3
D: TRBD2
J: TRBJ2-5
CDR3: CASSQDPGTSGVETQYF

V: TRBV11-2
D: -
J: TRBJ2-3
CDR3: CASSDQTRDSTDTQYF

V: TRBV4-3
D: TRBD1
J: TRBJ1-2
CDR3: CASSQASARGNYGYTF

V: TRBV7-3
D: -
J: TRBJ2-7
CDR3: CASSHGHSYEQYF

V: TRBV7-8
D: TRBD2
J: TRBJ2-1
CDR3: CASSLRTSVANEQFF

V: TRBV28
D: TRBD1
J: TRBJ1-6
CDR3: CASSRTGQGRNSPLHF

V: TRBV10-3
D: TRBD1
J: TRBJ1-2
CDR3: CAIDRGQGGYTF

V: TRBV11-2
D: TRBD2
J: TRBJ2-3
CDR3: CASSSIAGGRYTQYF

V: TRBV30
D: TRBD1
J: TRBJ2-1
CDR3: CAWRDTGQGKVNEQFF

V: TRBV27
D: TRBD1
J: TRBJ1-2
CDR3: CASRFSGGVYGYTF

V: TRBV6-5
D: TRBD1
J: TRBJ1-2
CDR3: CASSTGTGFGYTF

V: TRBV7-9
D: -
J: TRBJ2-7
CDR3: CASSPRGSLYEQYF

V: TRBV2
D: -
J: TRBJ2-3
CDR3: CASRRDIPQYF

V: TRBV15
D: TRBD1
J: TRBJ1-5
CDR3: CATSRPGTAGNQPQHF

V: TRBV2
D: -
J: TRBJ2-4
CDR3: CASSPGVPKNIQYF

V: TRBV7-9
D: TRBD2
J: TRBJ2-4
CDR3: CASSPLELAGYRGKNIQYF

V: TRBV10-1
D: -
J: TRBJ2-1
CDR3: CASTPSVDDPCYNEQFF

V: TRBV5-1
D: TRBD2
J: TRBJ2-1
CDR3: CASSLGSSGGGEQFF

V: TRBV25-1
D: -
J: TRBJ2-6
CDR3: CASSEDRWVSGANVLTF

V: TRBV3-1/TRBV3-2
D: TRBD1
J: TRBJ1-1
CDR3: CASVARDRNTEAFF

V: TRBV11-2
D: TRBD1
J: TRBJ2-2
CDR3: CASSLERQGAGTGELFF

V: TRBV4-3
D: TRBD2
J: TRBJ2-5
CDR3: CASSQDGLAETQYF

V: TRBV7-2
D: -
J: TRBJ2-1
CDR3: CASSLGLLTNEQFF

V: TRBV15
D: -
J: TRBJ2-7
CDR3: CATSRDRAGFEQYF

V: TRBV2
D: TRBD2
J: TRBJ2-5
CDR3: CASKVGASGGGPETQYF

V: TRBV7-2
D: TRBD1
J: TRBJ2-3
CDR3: CASRGQGASDTQYF